Sequencing of this T cell receptor (beta chain) was carried out in a study of OX40 agonist ivuxolimab in advanced cancers. General study results and limits: Also showing low normalized T-cell clonal expansion were some of the nonresponders. Specificity for antigen went undetermined in the expanded peripheral T cells.

With regard to this clone: Its matching antigen is unknown.

Generated by immunoSEQ multiplex PCR, the TCRdb table keeps only in-frame clones and is missing some. Of roughly 57,000 clones listed, roughly 83% are singletons. V lost 0 bases and J 0 bases, leaving 7 bases between the germline ends. CDR3 length: 15 amino acids. Germline CDR1 and CDR2: SGDLS and YYNGEE. This clonotype originated in an adult with an advanced solid tumor such as melanoma, head and neck, liver or kidney cancer. The specimen was CD4+ or CD8+ T cells sorted from blood, collected in a trial of the OX40 agonist ivuxolimab. The J gene is TRBJ1-3, the V gene TRBV9; D is unresolved. As DNA, the CDR3 is TGTGCCAGCAGCGTAGGGGGTTTCTCTGGAAACACCATATATTTT. Its protein product is CASSVGGFSGNTIYF. The full variable domain, with the rest looked up from reference TRBV9 and TRBJ1-3, is DSGVTQTPKHLITATGQRVTLRCSPRSGDLSVYWYQQSLDQGLQFLIQYYNGEERAKGNILERFSAQQFPDLHSELNLSSLELGDSALYFCASSVGGFSGNTIYFGEGSWLTVV.